Below, 25 T cell receptor beta chains from the same sample are listed, as sequenced in a study of T-cell reconstitution after alpha-beta-depleted transplantation in children. The authors prepared the TCRbeta library with unique molecular identifiers. TCRdb redid the calling of the PCR reads with MiXCR, one entry per CDR3 protein. Of hundreds of thousands of distinct CDR3 sequences in the sample, 10% to 15% were seen once. The sequenced sample was PBMCs, obtained before TCRalphabeta/CD19-depleted stem cell transplant. The receptors derive from a girl aged 2 to 9 with congenital amegakaryocytic thrombocytopenia, due to receive a stem cell transplant.

This clonotype was seen at least ten times. The chain employs TRBV6-1 and TRBJ2-5; a possible D gene is TRBD1 (5 bases). V lost 7 bases and J 2 bases, leaving 17 bases between the germline ends. This CDR3 has 15 amino acids. Germline assignment: CDR1 MNHNS and CDR2 SASEGT. CDR3 region: CASIKTLQEQETQYF. The CDR3 nucleotides are TGTGCCAGCATAAAAACCCTACAGGAACAAGAGACCCAGTACTTC.

The table lists this clonotype with many counts. The CDR3 here is CASSLGRLVGYGQPQHF. CDR3 sequence (DNA): TGTGCCAGCAGTTTGGGGCGCCTCGTGGGGTATGGCCAGCCCCAGCATTTT. The gene calls are TRBV12-3 or TRBV12-4 and TRBJ1-5; possibly TRBD1 for D (5 bases). Trimming removed 3 bases from V and 7 bases from J, with 22 bases in between. The CDR3 runs to 17 residues.

In this sample, this clonotype turned up a few times. The gene calls are TRBV12-3 or TRBV12-4 and TRBJ2-5, with D perhaps matching TRBD1 (6 bases). Trimming stripped 3 bases from V and 2 bases from J, with 22 bases between. The CDR3 extends over 18 amino acids. CDR3 in amino acids: CASSFTGLSRSLQETQYF. The CDR3 DNA reads TGTGCCAGCAGTTTTACAGGGCTCTCCCGTTCGCTGCAAGAGACCCAGTACTTC.

This clonotype was seen many times. V usage is TRBV7-9 and J usage is TRBJ1-1; TRBD1 agrees at 8 bases. CDR3 length equals 13 residues. Per germline, CDR1 SEHNR and CDR2 FQNEAQ (reference sequence). Trimming at V came to 5 bases and at J to 7 bases, leaving 6 bases not matched to a gene. The chain's CDR3 is CASSQSDRGEAFF. CDR3 coding DNA: TGTGCCAGCAGCCAATCCGACAGGGGTGAAGCTTTCTTT.

This clonotype was detected ten times or more. The V call is TRBV20-1, the J call TRBJ2-7; unclear D gene. This CDR3 is built from 12 residues. From germline, CDR1 is DFQATT and CDR2 SNEGSKA (reference sequence). The V end lost 4 bases, the J end lost 0 bases, and 7 bases lay between the germline ends. This CDR3 is CSAIGLSYEQYF. The CDR3, as DNA: TGCAGTGCTATAGGGCTCTCCTACGAGCAGTACTTC.

This clonotype was seen more than once but under ten times. The chain employs TRBV29-1 and TRBJ1-1, with D possibly TRBD1 on 5 matching bases. The V gene's germline CDR1 is SQVTM and CDR2 ANQGSEA. CDR3 size: 14 residues. V dropped 7 bases and J dropped 4 bases, with 19 bases sitting between them. CDR3 amino acids: CSGEGTEETTEAFF. As DNA, the CDR3 is TGCAGCGGCGAAGGGACGGAGGAAACCACTGAAGCTTTCTTT.

This clonotype has a count of ten or more. The rearrangement uses TRBV20-1 and TRBJ2-1; 16 bases align to TRBD2. This CDR3 is built from 17 residues. Looked up from germline, CDR1 is DFQATT and CDR2 is SNEGSKA (reference sequence). The junction had 7 bases not matched to a gene; V was cut back by 3 bases and J by 5 bases. CDR3 protein: CSARGLAGGPGHNEQFF. CDR3 nucleotides: TGCAGTGCTAGGGGACTAGCGGGAGGGCCCGGGCACAATGAGCAGTTCTTC.

This clonotype turned up a few times. The rearrangement links TRBV20-1 to TRBJ2-5, with 11 nucleotides matching TRBD2. V trimming: 3 bases; J trimming: 2 bases; junction bases outside the gene matches: 8. In germline, CDR1 is DFQATT, CDR2 SNEGSKA (reference sequence). This CDR3 is 16 amino acids long. In DNA, the CDR3 is TGCAGTGCTAGGGGGGGGACTAGCGGCAAACAAGAGACCCAGTACTTC. It translates to CSARGGTSGKQETQYF.

This clonotype was seen repeatedly, ten times or more. The V call is TRBV4-1, the J call TRBJ2-5, with no clear D. The CDR3 is 15 amino acids. Trimming left V 2 bases short and J 2 bases short, with 12 bases between. CDR1 MGHRA and CDR2 YSYEKL come from the germline V gene. The CDR3 reads CASSQTGVGQETQYF. For the CDR3, the DNA is TGCGCCAGCAGCCAAACTGGGGTAGGGCAAGAGACCCAGTACTTC.

The chain carries TRBV29-1 and TRBJ2-1; D is ambiguous. Deletions cut 3 bases from V and 5 bases from J, with 20 bases between. The length of the CDR3 is 16 residues. Per the germline V gene, CDR1 is SQVTM and CDR2 is ANQGSEA. In nucleotides, the CDR3 is TGCAGCGTTGATCTTTTCGAGACTGGTATTAACAATGAGCAGTTCTTC. Translation: CSVDLFETGINNEQFF.

In its sample, this clonotype was seen a few times. The chain combines TRBV7-9 with TRBJ1-2, with no clear D. V lost 1 base to trimming and J lost 8 bases, with 8 bases between them. This CDR3 region has 12 residues. The germline CDR1 and CDR2 sequences are SEHNR and FQNEAQ (reference sequence). The CDR3 DNA reads TGTGCCAGCAGCTTAGTTACAGTAGGCTACACCTTC. Its protein is CASSLVTVGYTF.

This rearrangement joins TRBV7-2 to TRBJ2-3; TRBD2 aligns across 10 bases. Germline loops: CDR1 SGHTA, CDR2 FQGNSA. V was pared by 5 bases and J by 4 bases, with 6 bases of the junction left unmatched. The CDR3 loop spans 15 amino acids. In DNA, the CDR3 is TGTGCCAGCAGCCCGGGACTAGCGATCGCAGATACGCAGTATTTT. It specifies CASSPGLAIADTQYF.

This clonotype was observed a few times. The rearrangement links TRBV29-1 to TRBJ2-5; D gene uncertain. The ends were cut back, 7 bases at V and 1 base at J, with 10 bases in the middle. Germline V gene data show CDR1 as SQVTM and CDR2 as ANQGSEA. There are 12 residues in the CDR3. CDR3 sequence (DNA): TGCAGCGCAACGGCCCTCCAAGAGACCCAGTACTTC. Translated: CSATALQETQYF.

This clonotype was counted only a few times. The chain combines TRBV28 with TRBJ1-6; TRBD1 is a possible D gene (6 bases). Between the trimmed V and J ends, which lost 8 bases and 5 bases, there was a span of 13 bases. CDR1 MDHEN and CDR2 SYDVKM come from the germline V gene. This CDR3 comprises 14 residues. The CDR3 nucleotides read TGTGCCAGCTGTCCGGGACAAAATAATTCACCCCTCCACTTT. Its protein is CASCPGQNNSPLHF.

For this clonotype: A much more abundant neighbour one base away suggests this may be a read error. The chain combines TRBV5-1 with TRBJ2-4; 7 nucleotides match TRBD2. Germline V gene lookup returns CDR1 SGHRS and CDR2 YFSETQ. The CDR3 spans 17 residues. The DNA of the CDR3 is TGCGCCAGCAGCTTGGTCGGGACTACACTAGCCAAAAGCATTCAGTACTTC. Translated, it gives CASSLVGTTLAKSIQYF.

CDR3 loop: CASSPWTDERSSTDTQYF. CDR3 nucleotide sequence: TGCGCCAGCAGCCCCTGGACCGACGAACGCTCCAGCACAGATACGCAGTATTTT. This chain connects TRBV5-1 to TRBJ2-3; D not resolved. The CDR3 totals 18 residues. Germline lookup yields CDR1 SGHRS and CDR2 YFSETQ. V was pared by 4 bases and J by 0 bases, with 21 bases between.

Ten or more counts support this clonotype. The CDR3 spells CASSLWIGEEQYF. The CDR3 DNA is TGTGCCAGCAGTTTGTGGATCGGAGAGGAGCAGTACTTC. J is TRBJ2-7 and V is TRBV12-3 or TRBV12-4; D is unresolved. This CDR3 has 13 residues. The V end lost 3 bases, the J end lost 7 bases, and 13 bases lay between the germline ends.

This clonotype was counted at least ten times. The rearrangement uses TRBV12-3 or TRBV12-4 and TRBJ2-3; D is possibly TRBD2 (6 bases). Trimming pared 5 bases from V and 5 bases from J, leaving 17 bases between. This CDR3 contains 15 residues. The CDR3: CASSAGLPEGDTQYF. The CDR3 DNA follows: TGTGCCAGCAGTGCGGGACTTCCCGAGGGAGATACGCAGTATTTT.

The V gene is TRBV27, the J gene TRBJ2-7; 7 positions match TRBD1. This CDR3 comprises 17 residues. V shed 6 bases and J 5 bases; nucleotides not matched to a gene: 19. Germline CDR1 and CDR2: MNHEY and SMNVEV (reference sequence). CDR3 in amino acids: CASSPLPGAGGFHEQYF. The CDR3 bases are TGTGCCAGCAGCCCGTTACCCGGGGCAGGGGGTTTCCACGAGCAGTACTTC.

This clonotype appeared a few times. J is TRBJ2-2 and V is TRBV28; D not resolved. Germline loops: CDR1 MDHEN, CDR2 SYDVKM. The CDR3 runs to 12 residues. With 3 bases removed from V and 7 bases from J, the gap between germline ends came to 6 bases. In nucleotides, the CDR3 is TGTGCCAGCAGTTTCGACGGCGGGGAGCTGTTTTTT. It yields the protein CASSFDGGELFF.

This clonotype was found many times. V gene TRBV28 combines with J gene TRBJ2-2, with TRBD1 matching 7 bases. The CDR3 sequence is 16 residues long. The germline CDR1 and CDR2 sequences are MDHEN and SYDVKM. The junction had 11 bases not matched to a gene; V was cut back by 10 bases and J by 0 bases. The CDR3 DNA reads as TGTGCCATCATGACAGGGTACAGCCCGAACACCGGGGAGCTGTTTTTT. Amino acids: CAIMTGYSPNTGELFF.

The chain combines TRBV4-2 with TRBJ2-3, with TRBD2 identical over 8 bases. Germline V gene sequence: CDR1 LGHNA, CDR2 YNFKEQ. The V and J ends lost 3 bases and 3 bases, in that order; junction bases with no gene match: 11. The CDR3 loop spans 17 amino acids. In DNA, the CDR3 is TGTGCCAGCAGCCACACCTCAGCGGGAGCGGTTACAGATACGCAGTATTTT. Amino acid sequence: CASSHTSAGAVTDTQYF.

Of note for this clonotype: Possible read error: a much larger clone is one base away. The J gene is TRBJ2-1, the V gene TRBV10-1; D gene uncertain. Germline CDR1 is WNHNN and CDR2 is SYGVQD (reference sequence). The CDR3 has 13 residues. CDR3 nucleotide sequence: TGCGCCAGCAGTGGGGATTTTGTCAATGAGCATTTCTTC. Translated: CASSGDFVNEHFF.

The chain recombines TRBV7-6 with TRBJ2-7; D possibly corresponds to TRBD1 (6 bases). CDR3 length: 12 residues. V lost 5 bases and J lost 6, with 11 bases in between. Germline V lookup: CDR1 SGHVS, CDR2 FNYEAQ. For the CDR3, the DNA is TGTGCCAGCAGCCTTGGACAGCGCGAGCAGTACTTC. It is translated as CASSLGQREQYF.

Ten or more counts support this clonotype. The genes are TRBV5-1 and TRBJ2-7, with 9 bases aligning to TRBD1. Germline V gene data show CDR1 as SGHRS and CDR2 as YFSETQ. V lost 4 bases, J lost 1 base, and 9 bases stayed unmatched. This CDR3 is built from 16 residues. The CDR3 DNA reads as TGCGCCAGCAGCAAGACCCCGGGACAGGGATCCTACGAGCAGTACTTC. Its protein is CASSKTPGQGSYEQYF.